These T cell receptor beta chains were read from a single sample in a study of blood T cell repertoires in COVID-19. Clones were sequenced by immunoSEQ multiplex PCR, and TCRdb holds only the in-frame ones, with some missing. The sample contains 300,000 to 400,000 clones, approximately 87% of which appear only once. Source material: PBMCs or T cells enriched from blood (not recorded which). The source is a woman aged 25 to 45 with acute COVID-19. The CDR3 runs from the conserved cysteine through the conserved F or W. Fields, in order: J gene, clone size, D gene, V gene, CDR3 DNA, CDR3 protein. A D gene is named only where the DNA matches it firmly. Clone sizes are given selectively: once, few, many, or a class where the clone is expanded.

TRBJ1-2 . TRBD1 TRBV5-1 TGCGCCAGCAGCTTGGGACAGGGACGCTATGGCTACACCTTC CASSLGQGRYGYTF
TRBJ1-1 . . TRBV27 TGTGCCAGCAGTTTATCGACATCCATGAACACTGAAGCTTTCTTT CASSLSTSMNTEAFF
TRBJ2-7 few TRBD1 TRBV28 TGTGCCAGCAGTCCTTGGGACAGAGCCTACGAGCAGTACTTC CASSPWDRAYEQYF
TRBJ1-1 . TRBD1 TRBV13 TGTGCCAGCAGCTTAAGGACAGGGGGGAACACTGAAGCTTTCTTT CASSLRTGGNTEAFF
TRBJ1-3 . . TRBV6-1 TGTGCCAGCAGTGAACGGGACTCTCGTGCTGGAAACACCATATATTTT CASSERDSRAGNTIYF
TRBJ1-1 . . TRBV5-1 TGCGCCAGCAGCTTGGGGCGGGGGGACACTGAAGCTTTCTTT CASSLGRGDTEAFF
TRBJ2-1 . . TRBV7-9 TGTGCCAGCAGCTTAGAAGGACAGACTGGGGAGCAGTTCTTC CASSLEGQTGEQFF
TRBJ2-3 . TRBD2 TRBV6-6 TGTGCCAGCAGTCCGGGGACTAGCGGGGGGGTTAGCACAGATACGCAGTATTTT CASSPGTSGGVSTDTQYF
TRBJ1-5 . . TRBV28 TGTGCCAGCAGTGAATTGGGGGGTCTTAGCAATCAGCCCCAGCATTTT CASSELGGLSNQPQHF
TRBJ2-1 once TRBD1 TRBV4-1 TGCGCCAGCAGCCCAGGACAGGGTCTCCACAATGAGCAGTTCTTC CASSPGQGLHNEQFF